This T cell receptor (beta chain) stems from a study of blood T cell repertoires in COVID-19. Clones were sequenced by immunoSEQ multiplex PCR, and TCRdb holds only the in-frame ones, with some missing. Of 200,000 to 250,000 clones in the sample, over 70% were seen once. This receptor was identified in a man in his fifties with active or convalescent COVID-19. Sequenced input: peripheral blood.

This CDR3 reads CASSKYRRGTNSPLHF. The CDR3 nucleotides are TGTGCCAGCAGCAAATATAGAAGGGGCACGAATTCACCCCTCCACTTT. The chain is built from TRBV21-1 and TRBJ1-6; the table's TRBD1 call for D was not verified on the DNA. TRBV21-1 is noted as a pseudogene. This CDR3 has 16 amino acids.